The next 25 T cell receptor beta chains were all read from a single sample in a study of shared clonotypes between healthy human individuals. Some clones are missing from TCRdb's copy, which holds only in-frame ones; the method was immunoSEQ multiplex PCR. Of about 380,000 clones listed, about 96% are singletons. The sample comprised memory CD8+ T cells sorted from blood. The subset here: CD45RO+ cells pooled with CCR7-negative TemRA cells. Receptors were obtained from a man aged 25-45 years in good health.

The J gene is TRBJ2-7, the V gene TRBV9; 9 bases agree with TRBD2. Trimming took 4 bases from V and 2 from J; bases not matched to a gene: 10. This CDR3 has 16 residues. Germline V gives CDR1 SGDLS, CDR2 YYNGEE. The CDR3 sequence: CASSPRGLAGPYEQYF. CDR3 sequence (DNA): TGTGCCAGCAGCCCGCGCGGGCTAGCGGGACCCTACGAGCAGTACTTC.

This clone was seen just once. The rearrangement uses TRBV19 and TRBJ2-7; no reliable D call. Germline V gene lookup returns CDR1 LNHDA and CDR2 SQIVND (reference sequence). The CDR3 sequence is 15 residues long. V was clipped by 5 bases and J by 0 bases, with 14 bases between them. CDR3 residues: CASSPPGLLSYEQYF. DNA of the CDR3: TGTGCCAGTAGTCCCCCGGGTCTCCTCTCCTACGAGCAGTACTTC.

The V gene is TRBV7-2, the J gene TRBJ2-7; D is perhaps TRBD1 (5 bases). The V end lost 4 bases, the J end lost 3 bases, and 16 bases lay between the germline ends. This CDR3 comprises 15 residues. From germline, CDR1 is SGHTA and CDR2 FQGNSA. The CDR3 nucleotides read TGTGCCAGCAGCTACGAGGCGAGACAGAACTACGAGCAGTACTTC. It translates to CASSYEARQNYEQYF.

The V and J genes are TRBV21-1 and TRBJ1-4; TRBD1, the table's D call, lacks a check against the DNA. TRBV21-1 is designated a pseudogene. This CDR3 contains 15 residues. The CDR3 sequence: CASSKSQGFNEKLFF. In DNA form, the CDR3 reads TGTGCCAGCAGCAAAAGCCAGGGTTTTAATGAAAAACTGTTTTTT.

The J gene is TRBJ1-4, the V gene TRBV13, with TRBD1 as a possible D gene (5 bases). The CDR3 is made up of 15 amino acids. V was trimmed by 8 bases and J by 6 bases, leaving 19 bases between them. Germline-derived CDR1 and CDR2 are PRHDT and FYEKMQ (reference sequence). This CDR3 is CASAYGAETYEKLFF. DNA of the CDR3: TGTGCCAGCGCTTATGGGGCGGAAACGTATGAAAAACTGTTTTTT.

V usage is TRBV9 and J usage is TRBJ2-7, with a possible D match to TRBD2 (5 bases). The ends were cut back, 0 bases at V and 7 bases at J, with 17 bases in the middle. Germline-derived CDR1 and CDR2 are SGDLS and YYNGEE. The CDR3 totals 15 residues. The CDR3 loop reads CASSVDPAGSGEQYF. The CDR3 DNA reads TGTGCCAGCAGCGTAGATCCAGCCGGGTCGGGGGAGCAGTACTTC.

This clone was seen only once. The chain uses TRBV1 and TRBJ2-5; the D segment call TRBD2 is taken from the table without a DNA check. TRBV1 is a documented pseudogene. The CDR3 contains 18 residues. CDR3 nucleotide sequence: TGCACCAGCAGCCAAGTGATCCGAATCGGGGAAAACCAAGAGACCCAGTACTTC. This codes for CTSSQVIRIGENQETQYF.

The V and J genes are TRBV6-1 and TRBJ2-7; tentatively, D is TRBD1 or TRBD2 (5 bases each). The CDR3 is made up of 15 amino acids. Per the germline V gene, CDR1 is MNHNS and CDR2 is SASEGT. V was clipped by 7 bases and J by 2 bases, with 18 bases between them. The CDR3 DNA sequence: TGTGCCAGCACCCAATCTGGGGGATCTCCCTACGAGCAGTACTTC. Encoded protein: CASTQSGGSPYEQYF.

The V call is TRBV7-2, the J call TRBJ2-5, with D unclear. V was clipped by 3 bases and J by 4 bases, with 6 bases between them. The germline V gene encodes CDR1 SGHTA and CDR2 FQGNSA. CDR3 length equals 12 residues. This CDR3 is CASSFSGETQYF. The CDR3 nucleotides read TGTGCCAGCAGCTTTAGTGGAGAGACCCAGTACTTC.

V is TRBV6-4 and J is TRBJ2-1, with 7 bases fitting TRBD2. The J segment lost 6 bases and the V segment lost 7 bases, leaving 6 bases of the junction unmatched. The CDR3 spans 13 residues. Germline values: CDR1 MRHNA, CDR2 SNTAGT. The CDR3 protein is CASMASGFNEQFF. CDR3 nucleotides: TGTGCCAGCATGGCTAGCGGTTTCAATGAGCAGTTCTTC.

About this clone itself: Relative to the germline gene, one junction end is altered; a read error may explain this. The CDR3 is CAWSVRAYSPLHF. CDR3 coding DNA: TGTGCCTGGAGTGTAAGGGCCTATTCCCCCCTCCACTTT. The chain recombines TRBV30 with TRBJ1-6, with D uncertain. The CDR3 is 13 residues long. Germline assignment: CDR1 GTSNPN and CDR2 SVGIG (reference sequence). Variable domain in full (rest from reference TRBV30 and TRBJ1-6): SQTIHQWPATLVQPVGSPLSLECTVEGTSNPNLYWYRQAAGRGLQLLFYSVGIGQISSEVPQNLSASRPQDRQFILSSKKLLLSDSGFYLCAWSVRAYSPLHFGNGTRLTVT.

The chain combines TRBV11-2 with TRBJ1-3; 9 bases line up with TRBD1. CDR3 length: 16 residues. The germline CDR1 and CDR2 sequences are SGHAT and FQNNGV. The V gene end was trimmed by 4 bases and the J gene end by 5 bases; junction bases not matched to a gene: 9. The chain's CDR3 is CASSSLHGQGRNTIYF. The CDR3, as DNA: TGTGCCAGCAGCTCCCTCCACGGACAGGGGAGAAACACCATATATTTT.

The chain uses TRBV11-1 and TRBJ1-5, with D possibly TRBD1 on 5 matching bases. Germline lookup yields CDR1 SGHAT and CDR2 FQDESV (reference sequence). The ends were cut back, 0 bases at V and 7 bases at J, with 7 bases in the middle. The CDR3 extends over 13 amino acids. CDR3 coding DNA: TGTGCCAGCAGCTTAGCGAGGGGCCAGCCCCAGCATTTT. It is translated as CASSLARGQPQHF.

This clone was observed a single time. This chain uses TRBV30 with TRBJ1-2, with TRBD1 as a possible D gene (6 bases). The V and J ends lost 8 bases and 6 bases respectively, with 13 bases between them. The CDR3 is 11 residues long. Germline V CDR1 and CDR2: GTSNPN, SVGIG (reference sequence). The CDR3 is CAGGAWDGYTF. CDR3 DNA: TGTGCCGGGGGGGCTTGGGATGGCTACACCTTC. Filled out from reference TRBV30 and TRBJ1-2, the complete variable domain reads SQTIHQWPATLVQPVGSPLSLECTVEGTSNPNLYWYRQAAGRGLQLLFYSVGIGQISSEVPQNLSASRPQDRQFILSSKKLLLSDSGFYLCAGGAWDGYTFGSGTRLTVV.

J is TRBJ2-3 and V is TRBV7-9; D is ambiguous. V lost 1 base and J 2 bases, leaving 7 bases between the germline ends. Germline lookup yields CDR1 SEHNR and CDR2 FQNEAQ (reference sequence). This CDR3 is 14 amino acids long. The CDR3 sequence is CASSLGASTDTQYF. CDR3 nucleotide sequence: TGTGCCAGCAGCTTAGGGGCATCCACAGATACGCAGTATTTT.

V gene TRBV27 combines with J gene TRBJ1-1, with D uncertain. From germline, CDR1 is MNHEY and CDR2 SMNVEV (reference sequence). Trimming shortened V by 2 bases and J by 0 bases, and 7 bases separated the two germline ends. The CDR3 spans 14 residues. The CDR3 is CASSLVFMNTEAFF. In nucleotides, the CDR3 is TGTGCCAGCAGTTTAGTTTTTATGAACACTGAAGCTTTCTTT.

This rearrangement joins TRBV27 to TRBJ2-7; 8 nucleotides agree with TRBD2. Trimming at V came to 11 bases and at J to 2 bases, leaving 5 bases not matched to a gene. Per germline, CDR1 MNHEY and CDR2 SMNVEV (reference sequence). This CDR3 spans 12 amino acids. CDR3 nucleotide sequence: TGTGCCTCTGGGCGGGGGGCCTACGAGCAGTACTTC. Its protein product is CASGRGAYEQYF.

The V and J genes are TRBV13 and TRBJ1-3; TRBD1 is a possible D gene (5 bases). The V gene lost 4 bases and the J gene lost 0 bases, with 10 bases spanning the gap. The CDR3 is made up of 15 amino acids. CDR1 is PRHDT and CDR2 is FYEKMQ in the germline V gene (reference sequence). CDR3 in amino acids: CASSSQVFSGNTIYF. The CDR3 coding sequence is TGTGCCAGCAGCTCACAGGTATTCTCTGGAAACACCATATATTTT.

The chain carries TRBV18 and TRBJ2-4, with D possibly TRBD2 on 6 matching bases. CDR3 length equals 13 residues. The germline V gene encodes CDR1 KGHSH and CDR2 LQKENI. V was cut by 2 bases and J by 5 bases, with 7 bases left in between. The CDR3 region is CASSPGEENIQYF. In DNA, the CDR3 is TGTGCCAGCTCACCAGGGGAGGAAAACATTCAGTACTTC.

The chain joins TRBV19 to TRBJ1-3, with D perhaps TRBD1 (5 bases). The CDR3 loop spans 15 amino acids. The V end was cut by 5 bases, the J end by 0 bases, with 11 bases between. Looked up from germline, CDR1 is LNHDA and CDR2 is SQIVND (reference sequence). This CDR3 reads CASSFGGGSGNTIYF. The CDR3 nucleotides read TGTGCCAGTAGTTTCGGCGGGGGCTCTGGAAACACCATATATTTT.

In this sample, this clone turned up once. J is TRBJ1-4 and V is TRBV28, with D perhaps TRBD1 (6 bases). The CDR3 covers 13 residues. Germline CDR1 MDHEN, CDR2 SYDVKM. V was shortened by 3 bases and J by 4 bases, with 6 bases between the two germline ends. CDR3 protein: CASSLGHNEKLFF. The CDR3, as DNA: TGTGCCAGCAGTTTGGGACATAATGAAAAACTGTTTTTT.

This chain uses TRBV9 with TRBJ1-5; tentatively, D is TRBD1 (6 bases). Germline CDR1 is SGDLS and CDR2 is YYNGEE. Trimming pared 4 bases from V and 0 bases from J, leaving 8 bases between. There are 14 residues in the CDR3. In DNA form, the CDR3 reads TGTGCCAGCAGCAAAGGGGGTAGCAATCAGCCCCAGCATTTT. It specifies CASSKGGSNQPQHF.

The CDR3 sequence: CASTQKGVGEQYF. Written as DNA, the CDR3 is TGTGCCAGCACACAAAAGGGGGTGGGCGAGCAGTACTTC. The V and J genes are TRBV7-9 and TRBJ2-7; maybe TRBD1 (6 bases). Deletions cut 7 bases from V and 6 bases from J, with 16 bases between. The CDR3 is 13 residues long. Germline-derived CDR1 and CDR2 are SEHNR and FQNEAQ (reference sequence).

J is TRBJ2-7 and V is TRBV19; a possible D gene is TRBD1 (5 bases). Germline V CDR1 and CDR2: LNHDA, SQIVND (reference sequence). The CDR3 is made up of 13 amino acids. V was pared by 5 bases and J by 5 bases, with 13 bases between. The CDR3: CASSFPQANEQYF. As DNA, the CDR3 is TGTGCCAGTAGTTTCCCACAGGCAAACGAGCAGTACTTC.

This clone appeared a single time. The CDR3 sequence is CASSLTSGSNEQFF. As DNA, the CDR3 is TGTGCCAGCAGCTTGACTAGCGGGAGCAATGAGCAGTTCTTC. The chain employs TRBV7-2 and TRBJ2-1, with 12 bases fitting TRBD2. V gave up 3 bases and J gave up 6 bases; unmatched junction bases: 0. This CDR3 spans 14 amino acids. Per the germline V gene, CDR1 is SGHTA and CDR2 is FQGNSA.